Listed here is a single T cell receptor (beta chain). Its antigen is undetermined. The data are from a study of shared clonotypes between healthy human individuals. General observations from the study: The study generally estimated greater richness for naive than memory subsets.

The CDR3 sequence is 15 residues long. The V gene end was trimmed by 6 bases and the J gene end by 7 bases; junction bases not matched to a gene: 10. Per germline, CDR1 SNHLY and CDR2 FYNNEI. Sequencing used immunoSEQ multiplex PCR; TCRdb keeps in-frame clones, though not all of them. The profile covers 2 million to 2.5 million clones, with nearly 97% appearing a single time and roughly 0.13% taken by the ten largest. V gene TRBV2 combines with J gene TRBJ2-7, with 12 bases identical to TRBD2. Sequencing was carried out using naive CD4+ T cells sorted from blood. Subset reported: CD45RA+ positively selected. This clonotype was sampled from a man younger than 30 in good health. CDR3 coding DNA: TGTGCCAGCAGACTAGCGGGGGGCCCAACCCGGGAGCAGTACTTC. Encoded protein: CASRLAGGPTREQYF.